This T cell receptor beta chain was obtained from a study of shared clonotypes between healthy human individuals. Study in general: Three plates each covered CD4 naive and memory; CD8 naive two, CD8 memory one. The study, taken as a whole, reports: Among the subsets, naive ones generally showed larger estimated richness than memory ones. The study's rarefaction showed incomplete sorted-subset sequencing despite large depth.

Germline CDR1 and CDR2: SGHTA and FQGNSA. Trimming left V 1 base short and J 5 bases short, with 7 bases between. The CDR3 extends over 13 amino acids. Regarding this clone: Its antigen remains unidentified.

Clones were sequenced by immunoSEQ multiplex PCR, and TCRdb holds only the in-frame ones, with some missing. The sample has roughly 2,300,000 clones; about 90% are singletons. This sequence joins TRBV7-2 and TRBJ2-3; D unresolved. The TCR comes from a man in his late teens or twenties in good health. Some clones in this sample may be carry-over from other donors' samples. The sample comprised naive CD4+ T cells from PBMCs. Subset described: CD45RA+ positively selected. The CDR3 nucleotides read TGTGCCAGCAGCTTAGAGGTCCAAGATACGCAGTATTTT. Its protein product is CASSLEVQDTQYF.